A single sample is the source of the 30 T cell receptor beta chains below, sequenced in a study of OX40 agonist ivuxolimab in advanced cancers. The data were produced by immunoSEQ multiplex PCR, yet TCRdb's version contains in-frame clones alone and is incomplete. The data hold over 60,000 clones, with roughly 93% observed a single time. The sample consisted of CD4+ or CD8+ T cells sorted from blood, taken in a trial of the OX40 agonist ivuxolimab. These receptors were collected from an adult with an advanced solid tumor such as melanoma, head and neck, liver or kidney cancer.

V and J are TRBV7-9 and TRBJ1-2; D is undetermined. The CDR3 length is 15 residues. Trimming took off 5 bases at V and 1 base at J, with 14 bases between the two ends. Per germline, CDR1 SEHNR and CDR2 FQNEAQ (reference sequence). The CDR3 region has the DNA TGTGCCAGCAGCGGACGGGAAAAGGTTAACTATGGCTACACCTTC. Translated: CASSGREKVNYGYTF.

The V gene is TRBV7-9, the J gene TRBJ1-2; tentatively, D is TRBD1 (5 bases). V gave up 1 base and J gave up 13 bases, with 16 bases separating them. The CDR3 extends over 13 amino acids. The germline CDR1 and CDR2 sequences are SEHNR and FQNEAQ (reference sequence). DNA for the CDR3: TGTGCCAGCAGCTTAGTCTACGCTGGGGGGTCCACCTTC. Translated: CASSLVYAGGSTF.

The gene calls are TRBV4-3 and TRBJ2-3; TRBD2 matches 10 bases. The length of the CDR3 is 19 residues. V lost 3 bases to trimming and J lost 0 bases; unmatched junction nucleotides: 12. Germline CDR1 is LGHNA and CDR2 is YSLEER. CDR3 residues: CASSHGRASGGLSTDTQYF. In DNA, the CDR3 is TGCGCCAGCAGCCACGGACGGGCTAGCGGGGGCCTCAGCACAGATACGCAGTATTTT.

The J gene is TRBJ1-6, the V gene TRBV5-4, with TRBD1 matching over 8 bases. Germline CDR1 and CDR2: SGHNT and YYREEE (reference sequence). The CDR3 length is 16 residues. V trimming: 4 bases; J trimming: 9 bases; junction bases outside the gene matches: 12. This chain's CDR3 is CASSLGGTGRSSPLHF. In DNA form, the CDR3 reads TGTGCCAGCAGCCTCGGCGGGACAGGCCGTAGTTCACCCCTCCACTTT.

This sequence joins TRBV27 and TRBJ1-2; D is possibly TRBD1 (5 bases). The ends were cut back, 3 bases at V and 11 bases at J, with 10 bases in the middle. Per the germline V gene, CDR1 is MNHEY and CDR2 is SMNVEV (reference sequence). This CDR3 comprises 11 residues. The CDR3 here is CASSFRGGYTF. The CDR3 DNA reads as TGTGCCAGCAGTTTTAGGGGTGGGTACACCTTC.

The rearrangement joins TRBV7-2 to TRBJ2-1; 9 bases are shared with TRBD2. The V and J ends lost 9 bases and 3 bases, in that order; junction bases with no gene match: 3. Germline CDR1 is SGHTA and CDR2 is FQGNSA. CDR3 length: 13 residues. The CDR3 bases are TGTGCCAGTAGGCGGGGGGGCTACAATGAGCAGTTCTTC. As protein: CASRRGGYNEQFF.

This clone was observed a single time. The V gene is TRBV6-6, the J gene TRBJ2-3; 8 bases match TRBD2. CDR3 size: 13 residues. Germline values: CDR1 MNHNY, CDR2 SVGAGI (reference sequence). V was pared by 11 bases and J by 9 bases, with 13 bases of the junction left unmatched. The CDR3 spells CAALEVAGWTQYF. For the CDR3, the DNA is TGTGCCGCCCTAGAGGTAGCGGGATGGACGCAGTATTTT.

This rearrangement joins TRBV19 to TRBJ1-2; no reliable D call. In germline, CDR1 is LNHDA, CDR2 SQIVND (reference sequence). V was trimmed by 10 bases and J by 7 bases, leaving 19 bases between them. There are 13 residues in the CDR3. CDR3 nucleotide sequence: TGTGCCACCTGGGCGGGGAAATCGGCTGGCTACACCTTC. It codes for CATWAGKSAGYTF.

CDR3 loop: CASSQDIGNQETQYF. In nucleotides, the CDR3 is TGCGCCAGCAGCCAAGATATCGGCAACCAAGAGACCCAGTACTTC. The rearrangement joins TRBV4-3 to TRBJ2-5; D remains ambiguous. This CDR3 has 15 residues. Trimming stripped 0 bases from V and 0 bases from J, with 8 bases between. Germline CDR1 and CDR2: LGHNA and YSLEER.

J is TRBJ1-5 and V is TRBV19, with D tentatively TRBD1 (5 bases). The CDR3 is 14 amino acids. V lost 11 bases to trimming and J lost 4 bases, with 18 bases between them. The V gene's germline CDR1 is LNHDA and CDR2 SQIVND (reference sequence). The CDR3 is CAGSSDTGNQPQHF. The CDR3 nucleotides read TGTGCCGGGTCTTCGGACACGGGGAATCAGCCCCAGCATTTT.

The DNA for the CDR3 is TGCGCCAGCAGCCAAGATCTGGGGGGGTCTCCTCCCTACGAGCAGTACTTC. Residues: CASSQDLGGSPPYEQYF. The chain employs TRBV4-1 and TRBJ2-7; TRBD2 matches at 7 bases. Unmatched junction bases numbered 10, after V lost 0 bases and J lost 2 bases. The CDR3 extends over 17 amino acids. Per the germline V gene, CDR1 is MGHRA and CDR2 is YSYEKL.

Note on this clone: Different DNA sequences within this sample yield the same CDR3. The gene calls are TRBV7-2 and TRBJ1-3; D is ambiguous. This CDR3 is 14 amino acids long. The V end was cut by 1 base, the J end by 3 bases, with 7 bases between. Per germline, CDR1 SGHTA and CDR2 FQGNSA. The chain's CDR3 is CASSLGSSGNTIYF. For the CDR3, the DNA is TGTGCCAGCAGCTTAGGAAGTAGTGGAAACACCATATATTTT.

The rearrangement links TRBV6-5 to TRBJ1-2; D is unclear. The CDR3 sequence is 13 residues long. Germline-derived CDR1 and CDR2 are MNHEY and SVGAGI. With 0 bases removed from V and 4 bases from J, the gap between germline ends came to 6 bases. CDR3 amino acids: CASSYSTAYGYTF. In DNA form, the CDR3 reads TGTGCCAGCAGTTACTCAACAGCCTATGGCTACACCTTC.

This rearrangement joins TRBV2 to TRBJ2-1, with 9 bases lining up with TRBD1. This CDR3 has 16 residues. After removal of 6 bases from V and 4 bases from J, the junction contained 10 bases not matched to a gene. Germline CDR1 SNHLY, CDR2 FYNNEI. CDR3 amino acids: CASRKTGGPLYNEQFF. CDR3 bases: TGTGCCAGCAGGAAAACAGGGGGCCCCCTTTACAATGAGCAGTTCTTC.

J is TRBJ1-1 and V is TRBV7-9, with 10 nucleotides matching TRBD1. The CDR3 extends over 13 amino acids. The V and J ends lost 5 bases and 6 bases, in that order; junction bases with no gene match: 3. Germline CDR1 reads SEHNR; CDR2 reads FQNEAQ (reference sequence). The CDR3 here is CASSQDRGPEAFF. In DNA, the CDR3 is TGTGCCAGCAGCCAAGACAGGGGGCCTGAAGCTTTCTTT.

The genes are TRBV27 and TRBJ2-3, with D possibly matching TRBD2 (7 bases). Germline V gene lookup returns CDR1 MNHEY and CDR2 SMNVEV (reference sequence). This CDR3 contains 16 residues. V lost 3 bases and J lost 1, with 14 bases in between. The CDR3 sequence is CASSFVGGGGTDTQYF. The CDR3 region has the DNA TGTGCCAGCAGTTTCGTTGGCGGGGGCGGCACAGATACGCAGTATTTT.

This clone turned up a few times. V usage is TRBV29-1 and J usage is TRBJ1-1, with D hard to call. Germline V gene lookup returns CDR1 SQVTM and CDR2 ANQGSEA. Trimming left V 3 bases short and J 8 bases short, with 7 bases between. The CDR3 has 10 amino acids. The CDR3 DNA sequence: TGCAGCGTTGAGGAGGGCGAAGCTTTCTTT. This codes for CSVEEGEAFF. Based on the CDR3 plus reference TRBV29-1 and TRBJ1-1, the full variable domain is SAVISQKPSRDICQRGTSLTIQCQVDSQVTMMFWYRQQPGQSLTLIATANQGSEATYESGFVIDKFPISRPNLTFSTLTVSNMSPEDSSIYLCSVEEGEAFFGQGTRLTVV.

V gene TRBV9 combines with J gene TRBJ1-1; D unresolved. This CDR3 contains 13 residues. Trimming removed 6 bases from V and 5 bases from J, with 14 bases in between. The germline gives CDR1 SGDLS, CDR2 YYNGEE. CDR3 DNA: TGTGCCAGCACTTCAGTTGCCGAGACTGAAGCTTTCTTT. This codes for CASTSVAETEAFF.

This clone was counted only a few times. The chain recombines TRBV4-3 with TRBJ1-1, with 9 bases identical to TRBD1. The CDR3 consists of 14 residues. The V gene's germline CDR1 is LGHNA and CDR2 YSLEER. Trimming at V came to 5 bases and at J to 5 bases, leaving 6 bases not matched to a gene. CDR3 in DNA: TGCGCCAGCAGCGAGGACAGGGGTGGGACTGAAGCTTTCTTT. This encodes CASSEDRGGTEAFF.

The chain couples TRBV19 to TRBJ2-2; no definite D call. Trimming stripped 7 bases from V and 4 bases from J, with 13 bases between. CDR3 size: 14 residues. Germline CDR1 and CDR2: LNHDA and SQIVND (reference sequence). The CDR3 is CASTLGRGTGELFF. The CDR3 bases are TGTGCCAGTACTCTTGGACGAGGCACCGGGGAGCTGTTTTTT.

This clone was detected only a few times. The rearrangement joins TRBV4-3 to TRBJ1-1; 12 nucleotides line up with TRBD1. The germline V gene encodes CDR1 LGHNA and CDR2 YSLEER. J lost 5 bases, V lost 4 bases, and 14 bases had no gene match. The CDR3 spans 18 residues. The DNA of the CDR3 is TGCGCCAGCAGCCTCCAGGGGGGACAGGGGGCGCGATGGACTGAAGCTTTCTTT. Protein: CASSLQGGQGARWTEAFF.

The V and J genes are TRBV7-6 and TRBJ2-7; 14 bases align to TRBD2. J lost 6 bases, V lost 5 bases, and 6 bases had no gene match. Germline V CDR1 and CDR2: SGHVS, FNYEAQ. This CDR3 has 15 residues. The CDR3 DNA is TGTGCCAGCAGCACGGGACTAGCGGGAGTCATCGAGCAGTACTTC. Residues: CASSTGLAGVIEQYF.

The V and J genes are TRBV14 and TRBJ2-3, with D tentatively TRBD2 (6 bases). Trimming took 1 base from V and 6 from J, leaving 17 bases between them. CDR1 and CDR2 (germline): SGHDN, FVKESK. The CDR3 spans 16 residues. As DNA, the CDR3 is TGTGCCAGCAGCCAAGGGCCAGCGGAGGGCCCTGATACGCAGTATTTT. Translating it yields CASSQGPAEGPDTQYF. Together with reference TRBV14 and TRBJ2-3, the CDR3 gives the full variable domain: EAGVTQFPSHSVIEKGQTVTLRCDPISGHDNLYWYRRVMGKEIKFLLHFVKESKQDESGMPNNRFLAERTGGTYSTLKVQPAELEDSGVYFCASSQGPAEGPDTQYFGPGTRLTVL.

This rearrangement joins TRBV27 to TRBJ1-2; no clear D. Trimming took off 3 bases at V and 5 bases at J, with 16 bases between the two ends. This CDR3 region has 15 residues. Germline values: CDR1 MNHEY, CDR2 SMNVEV (reference sequence). The DNA for the CDR3 is TGTGCCAGCAGTTTCGATGCGGCGAGGGTTTATGGCTACACCTTC. Its protein is CASSFDAARVYGYTF.

This sequence joins TRBV4-1 and TRBJ2-3, with TRBD2 matching 9 bases. Per the germline V gene, CDR1 is MGHRA and CDR2 is YSYEKL. This CDR3 is built from 16 residues. Trimming at V came to 4 bases and at J to 2 bases, leaving 7 bases not matched to a gene. CDR3 amino acids: CASSPVAGVITDTQYF. For the CDR3, the DNA is TGCGCCAGCAGCCCTGTAGCGGGAGTAATCACAGATACGCAGTATTTT.

V usage is TRBV9 and J usage is TRBJ2-7; 11 nucleotides agree with TRBD2. The CDR3 contains 15 residues. The V gene's germline CDR1 is SGDLS and CDR2 YYNGEE. V was pared by 0 bases and J by 4 bases, with 3 bases of the junction left unmatched. The CDR3 is CASSVGLAGGYEQYF. DNA of the CDR3: TGTGCCAGCAGCGTAGGGCTAGCGGGAGGTTACGAGCAGTACTTC.

The genes are TRBV9 and TRBJ2-3; D is ambiguous. The CDR3 consists of 13 residues. The V end lost 4 bases, the J end lost 3 bases, and 9 bases lay between the germline ends. The V gene's germline CDR1 is SGDLS and CDR2 YYNGEE. In DNA form, the CDR3 reads TGTGCCAGCAGCCCCACCTCAACAGATACGCAGTATTTT. It specifies CASSPTSTDTQYF.

This chain links TRBV7-9 with TRBJ1-1; D is ambiguous. Germline V lookup: CDR1 SEHNR, CDR2 FQNEAQ (reference sequence). V was cut by 5 bases and J by 4 bases, with 11 bases left in between. The length of the CDR3 is 13 residues. The CDR3 sequence: CASSLTPVTEAFF. The CDR3 DNA is TGTGCCAGCAGCCTTACGCCGGTCACTGAAGCTTTCTTT.

This chain joins TRBV7-9 and TRBJ1-2; 8 nucleotides agree with TRBD1. V was pared by 3 bases and J by 6 bases, with 3 bases of the junction left unmatched. Germline-derived CDR1 and CDR2 are SEHNR and FQNEAQ (reference sequence). The CDR3 runs to 13 residues. CDR3 sequence (DNA): TGTGCCAGCAGCTTTGGGACAGGAGATGGCTACACCTTC. This encodes CASSFGTGDGYTF.

The rearrangement joins TRBV11-3 to TRBJ2-5, with D perhaps assigned TRBD1 or TRBD2 (5 bases each). This CDR3 comprises 12 residues. Trimming shortened V by 5 bases and J by 7 bases, and 11 bases separated the two germline ends. From germline, CDR1 is SGHNT and CDR2 YENEEA. The CDR3 spells CASSPRDGTQYF. CDR3 DNA: TGTGCCAGCAGCCCACGGGACGGGACCCAGTACTTC.